The clone carrying this TCR beta chain occurred a few times. Its antigen remains unknown. The entry originates in a study of T cell repertoires in cytomegalovirus infection. Turning to the study itself: CMV infection and matching HLA type were both indicated by public TCR beta signatures. Study outcomes and limitations: Predominance within the ex vivo response was attributable to HLA-C-restricted CMV-specific TCR beta clonotypes.

Germline-derived CDR1 and CDR2 are MNHNS and SASEGT. The V end lost 3 bases, the J end lost 2 bases, and 11 bases lay between the germline ends. The length of the CDR3 is 14 residues. Via MiXCR, TCRdb re-called the reads, giving one row per CDR3 protein. The table lists some 120,000 distinct CDR3 sequences, about 31% of them singletons. The specimen was CD8+ T cells from cultured PBMCs, collected from culture after CMV antigen stimulation. The V and J genes are TRBV6-1 and TRBJ2-7; possibly TRBD2 for D (6 bases). The TCR sequence derives from a human donor in good health (CMV status not recorded). Some clones in this sample may be carry-over from other donors' samples. In nucleotides, the CDR3 is TGTGCCAGCAGTGATCTGGGGGGAGCCTACGAGCAGTACTTC. Translating gives CASSDLGGAYEQYF.